Listed below are T cell receptor beta chains from one sample, sequenced in a study of identical twins. Each CDR3 protein gets one entry after TCRdb re-called the 5' RACE reads with MiXCR. Seen here are around 1.7 million distinct CDR3 sequences, about 30% observed once, and the top ten hold approximately 0.25%. The sample was cord blood. The receptors come from a newborn girl in good health. The CDR3 runs from the conserved cysteine through the conserved F or W. The order of the fields is J gene, V gene, D gene, CDR3 length, clone size, CDR3 DNA, CDR3 protein. D genes are given only for firm matches. A clone size is listed for some rows: how often the clone was seen (once, few, many), or a class if it is expanded.

TRBJ2-1,TRBV9,TRBD2,15,NA,TGTGCCAGCAGCGTAGGAGGGACTAACTTTCTTGAGCAGTTCTTC,CASSVGGTNFLEQFF
TRBJ1-4,TRBV28,TRBD1,16,many,TGTGCCAGCAGTTGGGGACAGCCTGCAACTAATGAAAAACTGTTTTTT,CASSWGQPATNEKLFF
TRBJ2-4,TRBV2,TRBD2,14,once,TGTGCCAGCAGTCCAAGCGGGAGGTTGGACATTCAGTACTTC,CASSPSGRLDIQYF
TRBJ1-1,TRBV20-1,NA,13,NA,TGCAGTGCTAGAGCGGAGTTGAACACTGAAGCTTTCTTT,CSARAELNTEAFF
TRBJ2-1,TRBV2,TRBD2,12,NA,TGTGCCAGCAGTGACGGGGGGTGGGAGCAGTTCTTC,CASSDGGWEQFF
TRBJ2-1,TRBV18,NA,14,few,TGTGCCAGCTCACCACCGAAGGCCTACAATGAGCAGTTCTTC,CASSPPKAYNEQFF
TRBJ1-2,TRBV12-3/TRBV12-4,NA,13,NA,TGTGCCAGCAGTTTAGCCCGACAGGATGGCTACACCTTC,CASSLARQDGYTF
TRBJ2-4,TRBV5-6,NA,15,NA,TGTGCCAGCAGCCTTTTGGGGGACTCCTACAATGAGCAGTACTTC,CASSLLGDSYNEQYF
TRBJ1-2,TRBV6-6,NA,11,NA,TGTGCCAGCAGTTACTCCGGGGATTGCACCTTC,CASSYSGDCTF
TRBJ1-1,TRBV4-2,TRBD1,15,NA,TGTGCCAGCAGCTCTACAGGGGCTTTGAACACTGAAGCTTTCTTT,CASSSTGALNTEAFF
TRBJ1-2,TRBV20-1,NA,12,few,TGCAGTGCTAGCCAACCAGGCGATGGCTACACCTTC,CSASQPGDGYTF
TRBJ2-3,TRBV7-2,NA,15,NA,TGTGCCAGCAGCCCGGACTCAAGGGGTCCAGATACGCAGTATTTT,CASSPDSRGPDTQYF
TRBJ2-7,TRBV3-1,TRBD2,17,NA,TGTGCCAGCAGCCAAGCCCGGACTAGCGGTAATCCCTACGAGCAGTACTTC,CASSQARTSGNPYEQYF
TRBJ2-3,TRBV5-1,TRBD1,16,few,TGCGCCAGCAGCTTGGATGGACAGGGAAAGGGAGATACGCAGTATTTT,CASSLDGQGKGDTQYF
TRBJ2-5,TRBV4-2,TRBD1,16,few,TGTGCCAGCAGCCAAGGAGTCGTCAGGGGGTCAGAGACCCAGTACTTC,CASSQGVVRGSETQYF
TRBJ1-2,TRBV5-1,NA,15,many,TGCGCCAGCAGCGGATCAGGGTACCTAAAGTATGGCTACACCTTC,CASSGSGYLKYGYTF
TRBJ2-4,TRBV12-3/TRBV12-4,TRBD2,18,few,TGTGCCAGCAGCCGCCGAACTAGCGGGGGAGTCCTTGGAAACATTCAGTACTTC,CASSRRTSGGVLGNIQYF
TRBJ2-7,TRBV12-3/TRBV12-4,TRBD2,15,many,TGTGCCAGCAGTTTGACGGCTAGCGGAAACTACGAGCAGTACTTC,CASSLTASGNYEQYF
TRBJ2-1,TRBV5-5,NA,15,few,TGTGCCAGCAGCTTTGTGCCAGTCTCCTACAATGAGCAGTTCTTC,CASSFVPVSYNEQFF
TRBJ2-1,TRBV7-2,TRBD2,15,NA,TGTGCCAGCAGCTTAATGAGCGGGAGAGGCGATGAGCAGTTCTTC,CASSLMSGRGDEQFF
TRBJ1-2,TRBV24-1,TRBD1,15,few,TGTGCCACCAGTGATGAGAGACAGGGGGCCTATGGCTACACCTTC,CATSDERQGAYGYTF
TRBJ1-5,TRBV20-1,NA,17,NA,TGCAGTGCTAGGTCTTCCCCGGGAGTACGGAGCAATCAGCCCCAGCATTTT,CSARSSPGVRSNQPQHF
TRBJ1-1,TRBV9,NA,14,NA,TGTGCCAGCAGCGTAGAGGTGGGAGGCACTGAAGCTTTCTTT,CASSVEVGGTEAFF
TRBJ2-1,TRBV20-1,TRBD2,15,NA,TGCAGTGCTGCCCGACTAGCGGCTTCCTACAATGAGCAGTTCTTC,CSAARLAASYNEQFF